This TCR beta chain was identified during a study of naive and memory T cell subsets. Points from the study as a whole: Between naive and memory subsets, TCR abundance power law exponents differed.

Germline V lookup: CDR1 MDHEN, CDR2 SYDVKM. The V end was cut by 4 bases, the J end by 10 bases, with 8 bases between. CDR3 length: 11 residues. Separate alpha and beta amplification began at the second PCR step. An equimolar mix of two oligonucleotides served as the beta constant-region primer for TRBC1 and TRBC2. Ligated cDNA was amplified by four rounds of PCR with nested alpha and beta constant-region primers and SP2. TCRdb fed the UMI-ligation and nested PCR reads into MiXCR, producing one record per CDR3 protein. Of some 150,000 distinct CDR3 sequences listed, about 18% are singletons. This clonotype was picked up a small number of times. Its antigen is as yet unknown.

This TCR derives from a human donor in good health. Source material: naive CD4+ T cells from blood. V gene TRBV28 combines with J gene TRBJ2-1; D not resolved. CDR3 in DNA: TGTGCCAGCAGTTGGTTCGGCGAGCAGTTCTTC. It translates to CASSWFGEQFF.